This T cell receptor (beta chain) was captured in a study of cytomegalovirus exposure and HLA in healthy donors. Study-level findings and limits: The sole available immune exposure information was CMV serostatus. Overall, around 160 TCR beta chains were annotated as cytomegalovirus-associated.

Germline V gene data show CDR1 as SGHNT and CDR2 as YYREEE (reference sequence). Between the trimmed V and J ends, which lost 3 bases and 4 bases, there was a span of 10 bases. This CDR3 has 13 amino acids. PCR primers comprised 60 Vbeta and 13 Jbeta primers. Profiling relied on immunoSEQ multiplex PCR, and the TCRdb table lists in-frame clones only, not all of them. The data contain roughly 100,000 clones, roughly 80% of them singletons. A word on this clone: Its antigen remains unknown.

The material sequenced was PBMCs. The V and J genes are TRBV5-4 and TRBJ1-2; perhaps TRBD1 as D (6 bases). This clonotype was obtained from a middle-aged woman in good health and CMV-seronegative. CDR3 nucleotide sequence: TGTGCCAGCAGCTCCAGGGACATCTATGGCTACACCTTC. It is translated as CASSSRDIYGYTF.